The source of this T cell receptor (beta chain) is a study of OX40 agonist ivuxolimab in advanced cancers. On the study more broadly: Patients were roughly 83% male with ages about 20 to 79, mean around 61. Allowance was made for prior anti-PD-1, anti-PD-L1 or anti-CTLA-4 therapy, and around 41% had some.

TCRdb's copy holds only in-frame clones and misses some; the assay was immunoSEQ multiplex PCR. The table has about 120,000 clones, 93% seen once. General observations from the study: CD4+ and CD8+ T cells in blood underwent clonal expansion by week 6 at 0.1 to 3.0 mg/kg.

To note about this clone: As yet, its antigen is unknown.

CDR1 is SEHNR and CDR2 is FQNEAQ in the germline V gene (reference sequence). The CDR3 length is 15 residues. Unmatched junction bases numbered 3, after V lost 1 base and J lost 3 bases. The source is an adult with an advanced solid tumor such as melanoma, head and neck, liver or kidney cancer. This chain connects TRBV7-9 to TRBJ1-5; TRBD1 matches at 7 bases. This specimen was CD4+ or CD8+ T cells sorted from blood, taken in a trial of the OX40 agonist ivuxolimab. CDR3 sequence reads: CASSLGDRDNQPQHF. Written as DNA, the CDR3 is TGTGCCAGCAGCTTAGGAGACAGGGACAATCAGCCCCAGCATTTT.